These 16 T cell receptor beta chains came from one sample sequenced in a study of memory CD4+ T cells and cytomegalovirus serostatus. The sort gate was single viable CD3+CD4+CD8-CD45RO+ cells for memory CD4+ T cells. Only in-frame clones appear in the TCRdb table, and some are missing; sequencing was by immunoSEQ multiplex PCR. The table lists 85,000 to 100,000 clones, roughly 80% of them singletons. Sequences were obtained from memory CD4+ T cells from blood. The receptors originated from an adult in good health and CMV-seropositive.

The chain employs TRBV11-1 and TRBJ2-3, with TRBD1 matching 12 bases. Trimming removed 6 bases from V and 1 base from J; junction bases left unmatched: 8. In germline, CDR1 is SGHAT, CDR2 FQDESV (reference sequence). This CDR3 spans 17 amino acids. The CDR3 spells CASSMGQGAAGTDTQYF. CDR3 DNA sequence: TGTGCCAGCAGTATGGGACAGGGGGCCGCCGGCACAGATACGCAGTATTTT.

V and J are TRBV2 and TRBJ2-5; TRBD1 aligns across 9 bases. This CDR3 region has 15 residues. The V and J ends lost 7 bases and 5 bases, in that order; junction bases with no gene match: 11. The germline CDR1 and CDR2 sequences are SNHLY and FYNNEI. The CDR3 sequence: CASTATGGSSETQYF. The CDR3 nucleotides are TGTGCCAGCACCGCGACAGGGGGATCGAGTGAGACCCAGTACTTC.

The CDR3 sequence: CASSYYRDRNTIYF. CDR3 DNA sequence: TGTGCCAGCAGTTACTACAGGGATCGAAACACCATATATTTT. This chain joins TRBV6-5 and TRBJ1-3; D may be TRBD1 (6 bases). The V end lost 1 base, the J end lost 5 bases, and 9 bases lay between the germline ends. CDR3 length: 14 residues. The germline V gene encodes CDR1 MNHEY and CDR2 SVGAGI.

There are a few counts of this clone. The chain couples TRBV13 to TRBJ1-6, with TRBD1 matching 8 bases. After removal of 5 bases from V and 7 bases from J, the junction contained 7 bases not matched to a gene. The CDR3 is made up of 15 amino acids. From germline, CDR1 is PRHDT and CDR2 FYEKMQ (reference sequence). This CDR3 reads CASSADRGWNSPLHF. The CDR3 DNA reads as TGTGCCAGCAGCGCCGACAGGGGTTGGAATTCACCCCTCCACTTT.

The rearrangement links TRBV10-3 to TRBJ2-1, with 7 nucleotides matching TRBD2. The CDR3 has 15 residues. V lost 6 bases to trimming and J lost 1 base; unmatched junction nucleotides: 6. The germline V gene has CDR1 ENHRY and CDR2 SYGVKD. CDR3 in DNA: TGTGCCATCAGGCCTAGCGGAGCTTCCTACAATGAGCAGTTCTTC. It specifies CAIRPSGASYNEQFF.

The chain is built from TRBV5-4 and TRBJ2-5; the D gene is possibly TRBD2 (6 bases). CDR1 and CDR2 from the germline V gene are SGHNT and YYREEE (reference sequence). Trimming cost V 0 bases and J 1 base, with 16 bases left between them. The CDR3 has 17 amino acids. Here the CDR3 reads CASSLARGGRGQETQYF. The CDR3 region has the DNA TGTGCCAGCAGCTTGGCGAGAGGAGGGAGAGGCCAAGAGACCCAGTACTTC.

This chain joins TRBV5-4 and TRBJ2-2; possibly TRBD1 or TRBD2 for D (6 bases each). CDR3 length: 14 amino acids. Germline V gives CDR1 SGHNT, CDR2 YYREEE (reference sequence). Deletions cut 1 base from V and 7 bases from J, with 11 bases between. The CDR3 nucleotides are TGTGCCAGCAGCTTGACAGGGCGGGACGGGGAGCTGTTTTTT. It translates to CASSLTGRDGELFF.

The rearrangement uses TRBV29-1 and TRBJ2-1; 15 bases align to TRBD2. The CDR3 covers 13 residues. Looked up from germline, CDR1 is SQVTM and CDR2 is ANQGSEA. The V gene end was trimmed by 8 bases and the J gene end by 9 bases; junction bases not matched to a gene: 5. CDR3 sequence (DNA): TGCAGCTCTCAGGGACTAGCGGGAGGTGAGCAGTTCTTC. Translating it yields CSSQGLAGGEQFF.

This chain joins TRBV7-2 and TRBJ2-7; 8 bases line up with TRBD1. The CDR3 runs 14 residues. V lost 5 bases to trimming and J lost 4 bases; unmatched junction nucleotides: 7. The germline gives CDR1 SGHTA, CDR2 FQGNSA. The CDR3 is CASSPAGGGYEQYF. CDR3 DNA: TGTGCCAGCAGCCCCGCAGGGGGCGGGTACGAGCAGTACTTC.

The chain links TRBV10-3 to TRBJ2-1; 8 nucleotides align to TRBD2. The CDR3 length is 12 residues. CDR1 is ENHRY and CDR2 is SYGVKD in the germline V gene. The CDR3 protein is CAVAGIYNEQFF. The CDR3, as DNA: TGTGCTGTAGCGGGAATATACAATGAGCAGTTCTTC.

The J gene is TRBJ2-7, the V gene TRBV10-2, with 7 bases that match TRBD1. The J segment lost 9 bases and the V segment lost 0 bases, leaving 8 bases of the junction unmatched. Per the germline V gene, CDR1 is WSHSY and CDR2 is SAAADI. The CDR3 runs to 14 residues. Here the CDR3 reads CASSESTSTGVQYF. In DNA, the CDR3 is TGCGCCAGCAGTGAGTCAACGAGTACAGGGGTGCAGTACTTC.

This chain connects TRBV7-9 to TRBJ2-3, with D tentatively TRBD1 or TRBD2 (6 bases each). V was trimmed by 5 bases and J by 4 bases, leaving 25 bases between them. The V gene's germline CDR1 is SEHNR and CDR2 FQNEAQ (reference sequence). The CDR3 runs 18 residues. The DNA of the CDR3 is TGTGCCAGCAGCACAGGGACTGCAACCGACTGGGGCGCAGATACGCAGTATTTT. It is translated as CASSTGTATDWGADTQYF.

CDR3 nucleotides: TGTGCCAGCAGCGTAGCTTCGGTAGGGGAAGGTACGCAGTATTTT. Encoded protein: CASSVASVGEGTQYF. The chain links TRBV9 to TRBJ2-3; possible D gene TRBD1, 5 bases. Germline CDR1 is SGDLS and CDR2 is YYNGEE. CDR3 length equals 15 residues. Trimming took off 0 bases at V and 8 bases at J, with 16 bases between the two ends.

The V and J genes are TRBV19 and TRBJ1-3; 11 bases agree with TRBD1. V was clipped by 3 bases and J by 9 bases; unmatched bases: 7. Germline CDR1 is LNHDA and CDR2 is SQIVND (reference sequence). The CDR3 is 15 amino acids. The CDR3 protein is CASSISAGTGGTIYF. CDR3 sequence (DNA): TGTGCCAGTAGTATTTCGGCAGGGACAGGGGGCACCATATATTTT. Full variable domain (remainder filled in from reference TRBV19 and TRBJ1-3): DGGITQSPKYLFRKEGQNVTLSCEQNLNHDAMYWYRQDPGQGLRLIYYSQIVNDFQKGDIAEGYSVSREKKESFPLTVTSAQKNPTAFYLCASSISAGTGGTIYFGEGSWLTVV.

The genes are TRBV6-6 and TRBJ2-5; D possibly corresponds to TRBD2 (6 bases). CDR1 is MNHNY and CDR2 is SVGAGI in the germline V gene (reference sequence). Trimming stripped 5 bases from V and 7 bases from J, with 11 bases between. The CDR3 length is 12 residues. The DNA for the CDR3 is TGTGCCAGCAGTCAGGGACTGGGGACCCAGTACTTC. It encodes CASSQGLGTQYF.

The chain has TRBV19 and TRBJ2-5; D is perhaps TRBD2 (6 bases). The CDR3 length is 15 residues. Germline lookup yields CDR1 LNHDA and CDR2 SQIVND (reference sequence). The V gene lost 3 bases and the J gene lost 6 bases, with 17 bases spanning the gap. The CDR3 here is CASSILGGGLKTQYF. The DNA of the CDR3 is TGTGCCAGTAGTATCCTCGGTGGAGGGCTAAAGACCCAGTACTTC.